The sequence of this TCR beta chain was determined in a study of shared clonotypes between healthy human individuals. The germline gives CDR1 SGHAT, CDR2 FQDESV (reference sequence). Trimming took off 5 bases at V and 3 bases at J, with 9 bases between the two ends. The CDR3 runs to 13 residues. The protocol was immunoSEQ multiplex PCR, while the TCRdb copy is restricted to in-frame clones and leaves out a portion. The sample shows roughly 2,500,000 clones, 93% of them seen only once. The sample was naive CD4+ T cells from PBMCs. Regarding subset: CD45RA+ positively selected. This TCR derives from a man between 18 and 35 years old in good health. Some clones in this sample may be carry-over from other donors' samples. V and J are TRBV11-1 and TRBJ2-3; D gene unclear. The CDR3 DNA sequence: TGTGCCAGCAGCCTATCCGCAACAGATACGCAGTATTTT. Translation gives CASSLSATDTQYF.